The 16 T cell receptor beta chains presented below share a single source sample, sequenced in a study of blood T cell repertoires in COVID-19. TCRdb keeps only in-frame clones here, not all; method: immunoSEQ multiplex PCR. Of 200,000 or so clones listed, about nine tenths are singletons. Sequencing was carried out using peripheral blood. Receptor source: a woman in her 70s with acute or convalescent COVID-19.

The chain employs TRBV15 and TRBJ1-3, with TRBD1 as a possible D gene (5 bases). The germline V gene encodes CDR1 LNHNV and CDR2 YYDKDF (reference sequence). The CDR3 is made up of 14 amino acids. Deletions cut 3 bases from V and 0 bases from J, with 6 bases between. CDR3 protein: CATSSGGSGNTIYF. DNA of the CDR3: TGTGCCACCAGCAGCGGGGGCTCTGGAAACACCATATATTTT.

CDR3 protein: CAISGAGGVRYEQYF. The DNA for the CDR3 is TGTGCCATCAGTGGGGCAGGGGGCGTCCGCTACGAGCAGTACTTC. The V gene is TRBV10-3, the J gene TRBJ2-7, with TRBD1 matching over 8 bases. The CDR3 extends over 15 amino acids. Germline-derived CDR1 and CDR2 are ENHRY and SYGVKD. V trimming: 4 bases; J trimming: 3 bases; junction bases outside the gene matches: 8.

CDR3 sequence (DNA): TGTGCCAGTAGTTCCGGGACAGGGAGAATCACCGGGGAGCTGTTTTTT. It is translated as CASSSGTGRITGELFF. The V gene is TRBV19, the J gene TRBJ2-2, with 9 bases identical to TRBD1. Germline-derived CDR1 and CDR2 are LNHDA and SQIVND (reference sequence). Trimming removed 5 bases from V and 4 bases from J; junction bases left unmatched: 8. The CDR3 runs 16 residues.

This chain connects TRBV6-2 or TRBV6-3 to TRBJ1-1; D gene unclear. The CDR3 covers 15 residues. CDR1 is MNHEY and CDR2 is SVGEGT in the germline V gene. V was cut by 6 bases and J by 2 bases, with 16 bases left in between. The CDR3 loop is CASSPRGMINTEAFF. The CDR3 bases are TGTGCCAGCAGCCCTCGGGGTATGATAAACACTGAAGCTTTCTTT.

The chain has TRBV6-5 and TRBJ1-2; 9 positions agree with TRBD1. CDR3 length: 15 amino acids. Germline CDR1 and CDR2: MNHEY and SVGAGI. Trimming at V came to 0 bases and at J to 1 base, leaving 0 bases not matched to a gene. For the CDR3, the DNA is TGTGCCAGCAGTTACTCGGGACAGGGTAACTATGGCTACACCTTC. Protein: CASSYSGQGNYGYTF.

The CDR3 nucleotides are TGCGCCAGCAGCTTGGGGCAGGGAATGGCTGGGGCCAACGTCCTGACTTTC. Protein sequence: CASSLGQGMAGANVLTF. The rearrangement joins TRBV5-1 to TRBJ2-6; D perhaps matches TRBD1 (5 bases). V gave up 0 bases and J gave up 2 bases, with 12 bases separating them. There are 17 residues in the CDR3. The germline V gene has CDR1 SGHRS and CDR2 YFSETQ. The variable domain in full, with the rest retrieved from reference TRBV5-1 and TRBJ2-6, is KAGVTQTPRYLIKTRGQQVTLSCSPISGHRSVSWYQQTPGQGLQFLFEYFSETQRNKGNFPGRFSGRQFSNSRSEMNVSTLELGDSALYLCASSLGQGMAGANVLTFGAGSRLTVL.

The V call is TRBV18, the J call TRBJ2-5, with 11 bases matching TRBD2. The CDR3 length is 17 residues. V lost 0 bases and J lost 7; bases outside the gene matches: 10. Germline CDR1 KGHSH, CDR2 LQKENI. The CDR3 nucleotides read TGTGCCAGCTCACCACCGGGTCTAGCGGGAGGAACGTGGACCCAGTACTTC. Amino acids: CASSPPGLAGGTWTQYF. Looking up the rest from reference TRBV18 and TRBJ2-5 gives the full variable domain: NAGVMQNPRHLVRRRGQEARLRCSPMKGHSHVYWYRQLPEEGLKFMVYLQKENIIDESGMPKERFSAEFPKEGPSILRIQQVVRGDSAAYFCASSPPGLAGGTWTQYFGPGTRLLVL.

This CDR3 is CASSPDLLRGQPQHF. In DNA form, the CDR3 reads TGTGCCAGCAGCCCGGACCTTTTAAGGGGTCAGCCCCAGCATTTT. This rearrangement joins TRBV27 to TRBJ1-5; tentatively, D is TRBD1 (5 bases). The CDR3 sequence is 15 residues long. The germline V and J ends were trimmed by 6 bases and 6 bases, with 18 bases remaining between them. CDR1 is MNHEY and CDR2 is SMNVEV in the germline V gene (reference sequence).

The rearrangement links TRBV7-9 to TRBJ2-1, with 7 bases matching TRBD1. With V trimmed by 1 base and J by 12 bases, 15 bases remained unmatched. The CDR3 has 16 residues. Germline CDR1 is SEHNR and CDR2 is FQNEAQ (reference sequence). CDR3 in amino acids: CASSLVLKGTARGQFF. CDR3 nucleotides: TGTGCCAGCAGCTTAGTTCTGAAGGGGACAGCTCGGGGGCAGTTCTTC.

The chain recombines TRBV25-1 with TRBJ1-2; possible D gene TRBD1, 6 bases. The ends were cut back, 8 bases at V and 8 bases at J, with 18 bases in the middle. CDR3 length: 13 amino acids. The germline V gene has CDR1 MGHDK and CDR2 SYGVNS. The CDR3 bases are TGTGCCAGCTCCCCCGGGACACTTTCGGGCTACACCTTC. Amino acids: CASSPGTLSGYTF.

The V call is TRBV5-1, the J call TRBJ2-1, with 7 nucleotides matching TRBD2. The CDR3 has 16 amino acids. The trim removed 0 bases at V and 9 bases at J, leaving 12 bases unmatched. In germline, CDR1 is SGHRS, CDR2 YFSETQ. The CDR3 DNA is TGCGCCAGCAGCTTGGCCCTAGCGGAGCCTTACGGTGAGCAGTTCTTC. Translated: CASSLALAEPYGEQFF.

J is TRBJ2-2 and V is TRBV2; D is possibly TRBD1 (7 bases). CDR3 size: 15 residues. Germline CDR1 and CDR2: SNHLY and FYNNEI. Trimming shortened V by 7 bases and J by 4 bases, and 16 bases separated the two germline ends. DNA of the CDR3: TGTGCCAGCAAGGCGGGGACAGCCGCCACCGGGGAGCTGTTTTTT. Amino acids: CASKAGTAATGELFF.

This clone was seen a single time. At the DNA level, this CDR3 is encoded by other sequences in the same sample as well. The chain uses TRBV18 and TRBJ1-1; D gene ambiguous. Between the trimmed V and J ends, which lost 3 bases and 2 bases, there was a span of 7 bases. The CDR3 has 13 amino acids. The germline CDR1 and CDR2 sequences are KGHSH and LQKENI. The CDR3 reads CASSPGRNTEAFF. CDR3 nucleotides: TGTGCCAGCTCACCGGGCCGTAACACTGAAGCTTTCTTT. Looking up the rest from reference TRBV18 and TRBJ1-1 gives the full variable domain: NAGVMQNPRHLVRRRGQEARLRCSPMKGHSHVYWYRQLPEEGLKFMVYLQKENIIDESGMPKERFSAEFPKEGPSILRIQQVVRGDSAAYFCASSPGRNTEAFFGQGTRLTVV.

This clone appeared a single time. The CDR3 loop reads CSVESTSGGSGGELFF. Written as DNA, the CDR3 is TGCAGCGTTGAGTCGACTAGCGGGGGGAGTGGCGGGGAGCTGTTTTTT. The J gene is TRBJ2-2, the V gene TRBV29-1; TRBD2 agrees at 13 bases. CDR1 SQVTM and CDR2 ANQGSEA come from the germline V gene. Unmatched junction bases numbered 8, after V lost 3 bases and J lost 7 bases. This CDR3 has 16 residues.

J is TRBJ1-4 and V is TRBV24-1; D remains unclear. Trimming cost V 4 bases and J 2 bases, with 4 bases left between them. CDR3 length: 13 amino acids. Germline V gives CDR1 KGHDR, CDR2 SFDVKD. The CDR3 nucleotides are TGTGCCACCAGTGACAGGACTAATGAAAAACTGTTTTTT. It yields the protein CATSDRTNEKLFF.

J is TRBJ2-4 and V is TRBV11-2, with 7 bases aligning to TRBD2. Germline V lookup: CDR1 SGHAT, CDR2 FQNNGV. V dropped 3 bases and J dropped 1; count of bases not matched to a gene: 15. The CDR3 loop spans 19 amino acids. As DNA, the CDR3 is TGTGCCAGCAGCTTTGCCCCCCCGGGGGGAACCTTTGCCAAAAACATTCAGTACTTC. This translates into CASSFAPPGGTFAKNIQYF. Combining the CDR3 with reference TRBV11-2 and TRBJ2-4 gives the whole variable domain EAGVAQSPRYKIIEKRQSVAFWCNPISGHATLYWYQQILGQGPKLLIQFQNNGVVDDSQLPKDRFSAERLKGVDSTLKIQPAKLEDSAVYLCASSFAPPGGTFAKNIQYFGAGTRLSVL.